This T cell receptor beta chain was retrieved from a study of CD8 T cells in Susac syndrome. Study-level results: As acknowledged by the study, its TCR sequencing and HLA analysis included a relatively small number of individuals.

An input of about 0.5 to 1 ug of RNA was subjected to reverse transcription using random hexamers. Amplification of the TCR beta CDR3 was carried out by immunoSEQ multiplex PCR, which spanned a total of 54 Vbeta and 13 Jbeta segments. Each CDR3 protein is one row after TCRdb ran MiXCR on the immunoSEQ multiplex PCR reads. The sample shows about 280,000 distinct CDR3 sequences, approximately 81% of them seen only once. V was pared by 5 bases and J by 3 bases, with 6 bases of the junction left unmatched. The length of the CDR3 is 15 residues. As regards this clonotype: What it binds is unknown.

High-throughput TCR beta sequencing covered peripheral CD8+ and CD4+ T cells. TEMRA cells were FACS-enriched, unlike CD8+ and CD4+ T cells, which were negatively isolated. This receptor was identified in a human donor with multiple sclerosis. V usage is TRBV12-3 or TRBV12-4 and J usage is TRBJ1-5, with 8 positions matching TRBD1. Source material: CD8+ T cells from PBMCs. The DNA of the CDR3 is TGTGCCAGCAGTGGACAGGGCCGATTCAATCAGCCCCAGCATTTT. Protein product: CASSGQGRFNQPQHF.